The rows below give T cell receptor beta chains drawn from one sample of a study of T cells after yellow fever vaccination. MiXCR, applied by TCRdb to the 5' RACE reads, yields one record per CDR3 protein. The repertoire has about 4,800 distinct CDR3 sequences, roughly 7.5% of them found once; the top ten carry over 1.1%. The sequenced sample was PBMCs, either bulk or a sorted T-cell subset (CD4+, CD8+, memory, or dextramer-sorted; not recorded which), obtained 15 days after the yellow fever booster vaccination. These receptors were collected from a man aged 25-45 years who received the YFV17D yellow fever vaccine. Both conserved end residues are part of each CDR3. Fields, in order: V gene, CDR3 length, clone size, J gene, D gene, CDR3 protein, CDR3 DNA. The D gene is left open where the match is weak. Size values are once, few and many counts, or a class for expanded clones, and some rows have none.

V: TRBV7-2
length: 13
size: many
J: TRBJ2-5
D: NA
CDR3: CASSTDHLGTQYF
DNA: TGTGCCAGCAGCACCGACCATCTCGGGACCCAGTACTTC

V: TRBV7-9
length: 17
size: few
J: TRBJ2-3
D: NA
CDR3: CASSLVTGRESTDTQYF
DNA: TGTGCCAGCAGCTTAGTTACAGGCAGGGAAAGCACAGATACGCAGTATTTT

V: TRBV6-5
length: 16
size: medium-sized
J: TRBJ2-7
D: NA
CDR3: CASSYGSGQSSYEQYF
DNA: TGTGCCAGCAGTTACGGATCAGGGCAGAGCTCCTACGAGCAGTACTTC

V: TRBV5-4
length: 17
size: many
J: TRBJ1-2
D: NA
CDR3: CASSSRPRAGVGGGYTF
DNA: TGTGCCAGCAGCTCACGGCCGAGAGCCGGCGTGGGGGGGGGCTACACCTTC

V: TRBV3-1
length: 13
size: medium-sized
J: TRBJ2-3
D: TRBD2
CDR3: CASSQGPGLAGGF
DNA: TGTGCCAGCAGCCAAGGACCGGGACTAGCGGGAGGTTTT

V: TRBV20-1
length: 15
size: medium-sized
J: TRBJ2-7
D: TRBD2
CDR3: CSGASGRVSSYEQYF
DNA: TGCAGTGGGGCTAGCGGGAGGGTTAGCTCCTACGAGCAGTACTTC

V: TRBV5-4
length: 13
size: many
J: TRBJ2-2
D: NA
CDR3: CASSFWPPGELFF
DNA: TGTGCCAGCAGCTTTTGGCCTCCCGGGGAGCTGTTTTTT

V: TRBV5-1
length: 15
size: medium-sized
J: TRBJ1-2
D: NA
CDR3: CASSLPRASNYGYTF
DNA: TGCGCCAGCAGCTTGCCGCGCGCATCTAACTATGGCTACACCTTC

V: TRBV3-1
length: 14
size: medium-sized
J: TRBJ1-2
D: NA
CDR3: CASSQGRGLYGYTF
DNA: TGTGCCAGCAGCCAAGGACGTGGCCTCTATGGCTACACCTTC

V: TRBV6-2/TRBV6-3
length: 14
size: medium-sized
J: TRBJ2-7
D: TRBD1
CDR3: CASSSGTGVYEQYF
DNA: TGTGCCAGCAGCTCCGGGACAGGGGTCTACGAGCAGTACTTC

V: TRBV5-8
length: 14
size: medium-sized
J: TRBJ1-1
D: NA
CDR3: CASSISRRGTEAFF
DNA: TGTGCCAGCAGCATATCGAGGCGGGGCACTGAAGCTTTCTTT

V: TRBV9
length: 12
size: medium-sized
J: TRBJ2-3
D: NA
CDR3: CASSVGADTQYF
DNA: TGTGCCAGCAGCGTAGGGGCAGATACGCAGTATTTT

V: TRBV20-1
length: 15
size: medium-sized
J: TRBJ2-5
D: TRBD2
CDR3: CSARGLAGVQETQYF
DNA: TGCAGTGCTAGGGGACTAGCGGGAGTCCAAGAGACCCAGTACTTC

V: TRBV6-5
length: 17
size: medium-sized
J: TRBJ1-5
D: TRBD1
CDR3: CASSPGQGYGGNQPQHF
DNA: TGTGCCAGCAGTCCGGGACAGGGCTATGGTGGCAATCAGCCCCAGCATTTT

V: TRBV5-4
length: 13
size: medium-sized
J: TRBJ2-2
D: NA
CDR3: CASSSEGSGELFF
DNA: TGTGCCAGCAGCTCCGAGGGTTCTGGGGAGCTGTTTTTT

V: TRBV5-5
length: 15
size: medium-sized
J: TRBJ1-5
D: TRBD1
CDR3: CASSWGTGDNQPQHF
DNA: TGTGCCAGCAGCTGGGGGACAGGGGATAATCAGCCCCAGCATTTT

V: TRBV7-2
length: 15
size: medium-sized
J: TRBJ2-7
D: TRBD2
CDR3: CASSLDGTSFYEQYF
DNA: TGTGCCAGCAGCTTAGACGGGACTAGCTTCTACGAGCAGTACTTC

V: TRBV25-1
length: 14
size: medium-sized
J: TRBJ2-7
D: NA
CDR3: CASSKPGSSYEQYF
DNA: TGTGCCAGCAGTAAACCCGGGAGCTCCTACGAGCAGTACTTC

V: TRBV30
length: 15
size: medium-sized
J: TRBJ2-3
D: TRBD1
CDR3: CAWAKGARGTDTQYF
DNA: TGTGCCTGGGCGAAGGGGGCTAGGGGCACAGATACGCAGTATTTT

V: TRBV9
length: 14
size: medium-sized
J: TRBJ2-7
D: TRBD2
CDR3: CASSVTSGSYEQYF
DNA: TGTGCCAGCAGCGTAACTAGCGGGAGCTACGAGCAGTACTTC

V: TRBV20-1
length: 14
size: medium-sized
J: TRBJ2-5
D: TRBD2
CDR3: CSASPLAGGETQYF
DNA: TGCAGTGCTAGCCCCCTAGCGGGAGGGGAGACCCAGTACTTC

V: TRBV29-1
length: 14
size: medium-sized
J: TRBJ2-5
D: NA
CDR3: CSVDAASMGETQYF
DNA: TGCAGCGTTGACGCAGCCTCAATGGGAGAGACCCAGTACTTC

V: TRBV10-1
length: 13
size: medium-sized
J: TRBJ2-3
D: NA
CDR3: CASSESVLRTQYF
DNA: TGCGCCAGCAGTGAGTCCGTGTTAAGAACGCAGTATTTT

V: TRBV6-5
length: 15
size: medium-sized
J: TRBJ2-7
D: TRBD2
CDR3: CASKRTSGYSYEQYF
DNA: TGTGCCAGCAAACGGACTAGCGGTTACTCCTACGAGCAGTACTTC

V: TRBV24-1
length: 12
size: NA
J: TRBJ2-1
D: NA
CDR3: CASSDLRGERFF
DNA: TGTGCCAGCAGTGATCTCCGAGGTGAGCGGTTCTTC

V: TRBV7-2
length: 14
size: many
J: TRBJ2-7
D: NA
CDR3: CASSLAHLSNEQYF
DNA: TGTGCCAGCAGCTTAGCCCACCTAAGCAACGAGCAGTACTTC

V: TRBV27
length: 18
size: medium-sized
J: TRBJ2-7
D: TRBD2
CDR3: CASRQGTSGSAVSYEQYF
DNA: TGTGCCAGCAGACAAGGGACTAGCGGTTCGGCAGTGTCCTACGAGCAGTACTTC

V: TRBV4-2
length: 15
size: NA
J: TRBJ2-3
D: NA
CDR3: CASSGTRALSDTQYF
DNA: TGTGCCAGCAGCGGGACGAGGGCCCTATCTGATACGCAGTATTTT

V: TRBV6-5
length: 13
size: medium-sized
J: TRBJ2-3
D: TRBD1
CDR3: CASSYGRQGTQYF
DNA: TGTGCCAGCAGTTACGGAAGACAGGGTACGCAGTATTTT

V: TRBV4-2
length: 17
size: medium-sized
J: TRBJ2-3
D: TRBD2
CDR3: CASSQAGTSGDTDTQYF
DNA: TGTGCCAGCAGCCAGGCCGGGACTAGCGGGGACACAGATACGCAGTATTTT

V: TRBV6-1
length: 15
size: medium-sized
J: TRBJ2-7
D: TRBD1
CDR3: CASSARDRAAHEQYF
DNA: TGTGCCAGCAGTGCCCGGGACAGGGCGGCCCACGAGCAGTACTTC

V: TRBV2
length: 16
size: medium-sized
J: TRBJ2-3
D: TRBD2
CDR3: CASSVGTSGRPDTQYF
DNA: TGTGCCAGCAGTGTCGGGACTAGCGGGAGACCAGATACGCAGTATTTT

V: TRBV29-1
length: 14
size: medium-sized
J: TRBJ2-3
D: TRBD2
CDR3: CSVDESSGRDTQYF
DNA: TGCAGCGTTGATGAATCTAGCGGGAGAGATACGCAGTATTTT

V: TRBV20-1
length: 13
size: NA
J: TRBJ2-5
D: NA
CDR3: CSAMSPLLETQYF
DNA: TGCAGTGCTATGTCCCCACTTTTAGAGACCCAGTACTTC

V: TRBV2
length: 15
size: many
J: TRBJ2-4
D: NA
CDR3: CASSGERGAKNIQYF
DNA: TGTGCCAGCAGTGGGGAGCGAGGAGCCAAAAACATTCAGTACTTC

V: TRBV7-8
length: 14
size: many
J: TRBJ1-1
D: NA
CDR3: CASSLGGQYTEAFF
DNA: TGTGCCAGCAGCTTAGGCGGACAATACACTGAAGCTTTCTTT

V: TRBV19
length: 13
size: medium-sized
J: TRBJ2-1
D: TRBD2
CDR3: CASKLAGTNEQFF
DNA: TGTGCCAGTAAACTAGCGGGGACCAATGAGCAGTTCTTC